This is a list of T cell receptor beta chains from one sample in a study of blood T cell repertoires in COVID-19. Clones were sequenced by immunoSEQ multiplex PCR, and TCRdb holds only the in-frame ones, with some missing. The repertoire holds about 55,000 clones, with 70% to 90% as singletons. Source material: peripheral blood. Receptors were obtained from a man older than 75 with acute or convalescent COVID-19. Each CDR3 is given with its conserved first and last residue. A D gene is named only where the DNA matches it firmly. The size of a clone is reported for some rows only, either as once, few or many, or as a class for expanded clones.

V gene	D gene	J gene	clone size	CDR3 DNA	CDR3 protein
TRBV10-3	NA	TRBJ1-1	NA	TGTGCCATCAGTGAGTCTAGGGAGGGGAGGTTTACTGAAGCTTTCTTT	CAISESREGRFTEAFF
TRBV7-3	NA	TRBJ1-1	NA	TGTGCCAGCAGCCCGGATGAGGTGAACACTGAAGCTTTCTTT	CASSPDEVNTEAFF
TRBV10-3	NA	TRBJ1-1	NA	TGTGCCATCAGAGGGGCAGGGATCATGAACACTGAAGCTTTCTTT	CAIRGAGIMNTEAFF
TRBV10-3	TRBD1	TRBJ2-5	few	TGTGCCGCCTCCGGGACAGGGGGCCAAGAGACCCAGTACTTC	CAASGTGGQETQYF
TRBV5-4	NA	TRBJ2-1	NA	TGTGCCAGCAGTCCGACTATGGATGAGCAGTTCTTC	CASSPTMDEQFF
TRBV30	NA	TRBJ2-1	NA	TGTGCCTGGAGTGTAACGGGGTCCTCCTCCTACAATGAGCAGTTCTTC	CAWSVTGSSSYNEQFF
TRBV7-2	NA	TRBJ2-5	once	TGTGCCAGCAGCTTAGGGGGAGCAATGGAGACCCAGTACTTC	CASSLGGAMETQYF
TRBV11-2	NA	TRBJ2-2	once	TGTGCCAGCAAACCTACCAACACCGGGGAGCTGTTTTTT	CASKPTNTGELFF
TRBV11-2	TRBD1	TRBJ2-5	NA	TGTGCCAGCAGAAGACAGGGCGGAGAGACCCAGTACTTC	CASRRQGGETQYF
TRBV6-5	TRBD1	TRBJ2-7	NA	TGTGCCAGCAGCCGTCGCCGGGACAGGGCCTACGAGCAGTACTTC	CASSRRRDRAYEQYF
TRBV18	TRBD2	TRBJ2-4	NA	TGTGCCAGCTCACCAGGGACTAGCGGGGGGACCAAAAACATTCAGTACTTC	CASSPGTSGGTKNIQYF
TRBV7-2	TRBD2	TRBJ2-3	NA	TGTGCCAGCAGCTCCGGACTAGCCACAGATACGCAGTATTTT	CASSSGLATDTQYF
TRBV9	NA	TRBJ2-1	NA	TGTGCCAGCAGCGTAGGGATAGCGGAATCCTACAATGAGCAGTTCTTC	CASSVGIAESYNEQFF
TRBV5-6	NA	TRBJ2-1	NA	TGTGCCAGCAGCTTGGCCGGGAGTTACAATGAGCAGTTCTTC	CASSLAGSYNEQFF
TRBV19	NA	TRBJ2-7	NA	TGTGCCAGTAGTCCGGGGGTGAGCTACGAGCAGTACTTC	CASSPGVSYEQYF
TRBV15	NA	TRBJ1-5	NA	TGTGCCACCAGCAGAGATACGCCGGGAAATCAGCCCCAGCATTTT	CATSRDTPGNQPQHF
TRBV13	TRBD1	TRBJ2-1	NA	TGTGCCAGCAGCTTATCGACAGGGTACAATGAGCAGTTCTTC	CASSLSTGYNEQFF
TRBV7-2	NA	TRBJ2-5	once	TGTGCCAGCAGCTCCGGGGAGACCCAGTACTTC	CASSSGETQYF
TRBV5-1	NA	TRBJ1-1	NA	TGCGCCAGCGGGAGGGGCGGCCGCGACACTGAAGCTTTCTTT	CASGRGGRDTEAFF
TRBV5-1	TRBD2	TRBJ2-3	NA	TGCGCCAGCAGCTTGGGACCTACTAGCGTCCCAGATACGCAGTATTTT	CASSLGPTSVPDTQYF
TRBV7-9	TRBD2	TRBJ2-7	once	TGTGCCAGCAGCCTCCCTAGTAGCGGGGGGCCTACTTACCACTACGAGCAGTACTTC	CASSLPSSGGPTYHYEQYF
TRBV4-2	TRBD2	TRBJ2-3	NA	TGTGCCAGCAGCCCTCGGGGGTCTAGCGGGGGGTTGGCAGATACGCAGTATTTT	CASSPRGSSGGLADTQYF
TRBV18	TRBD1	TRBJ2-5	NA	TGTGCCAGCTCACCAGGGACAGTTATCGAGACCCAGTACTTC	CASSPGTVIETQYF
TRBV5-1	TRBD1	TRBJ2-5	NA	TGCGCCAGCAGCCCAAGACAGGGGGCTTTGGAGACCCAGTACTTC	CASSPRQGALETQYF
TRBV19	NA	TRBJ1-1	NA	TGTGCCAGTACAGGGGCTCAACTGAGAACTGAAGCTTTCTTT	CASTGAQLRTEAFF
TRBV15	NA	TRBJ1-4	NA	TGTGCCACCAGCAGAGACGGGGGAGCTAATGAAAAACTGTTTTTT	CATSRDGGANEKLFF
TRBV19	NA	TRBJ1-4	NA	TGTGCCAGTAGTATGCCCCGGGGGGGGACAAATGAAAAACTGTTTTTT	CASSMPRGGTNEKLFF
TRBV5-1	NA	TRBJ2-2	NA	TGCGCCAGCAGAGGGAGCGGTAGGAAAACCGGGGAGCTGTTTTTT	CASRGSGRKTGELFF
TRBV9	TRBD1	TRBJ2-1	NA	TGTGCCAGCAGCGTAGGGCTTGGACAGGGGCTCGATGAGCAGTTCTTC	CASSVGLGQGLDEQFF
TRBV15	TRBD2	TRBJ2-5	NA	TGTGCCACCAGCAGAGAACTAGCGGGGACGAAGACCCAGTACTTC	CATSRELAGTKTQYF
TRBV28	TRBD1	TRBJ1-4	once	TGTGCCAGCACTCGAACAGGGGTAGAAAAACTGTTTTTT	CASTRTGVEKLFF
TRBV5-1	NA	TRBJ2-7	NA	TGCGCCAGCAGCTTGGAGGCAGGGGACTACGAGCAGTACTTC	CASSLEAGDYEQYF
TRBV11-2	TRBD1	TRBJ1-2	NA	TGTGCCAGCAGCCCGGAACAGGGGGCCCTAGCTAACTATGGCTACACCTTC	CASSPEQGALANYGYTF
TRBV7-2	TRBD1	TRBJ1-3	NA	TGTGCCAGCAGCTTGGACACAGGGGAAGGAAACACCATATATTTT	CASSLDTGEGNTIYF
TRBV10-2	TRBD2	TRBJ2-3	NA	TGCGCCAGCAGTGAGTCGAACCGCGGGGGGAGCACAGATACGCAGTATTTT	CASSESNRGGSTDTQYF
TRBV6-5	NA	TRBJ2-7	NA	TGTGCCAGCAGCAGGGTTATCTCCTACGAGCAGTACTTC	CASSRVISYEQYF
TRBV5-5	NA	TRBJ1-1	NA	TGTGCCAGCAGCTTGGAGCAGGGCCCCACTGAAGCTTTCTTT	CASSLEQGPTEAFF
TRBV7-9	NA	TRBJ2-2	NA	TGTGCCAGCAGCTTCGCGAGCGGGGAGCTGTTTTTT	CASSFASGELFF
TRBV5-1	NA	TRBJ1-5	NA	TGCGCCAGCAGCTTGGCCCCGGGGCAGCCCCAGCATTTT	CASSLAPGQPQHF
TRBV11-2	TRBD1	TRBJ2-2	once	TGTGCCAGCAGCGTCGGGACAGCGAACACCGGGGAGCTGTTTTTT	CASSVGTANTGELFF
TRBV20-1	NA	TRBJ2-5	NA	TGCAGTGCTAGTGGTCCAGGGGATAGAGGCAAAGAGACCCAGTACTTC	CSASGPGDRGKETQYF
TRBV7-6	TRBD2	TRBJ2-3	NA	TGTGCCAGCAGCTCTTCTCCGGGACTAGCGACAGATACGCAGTATTTT	CASSSSPGLATDTQYF
TRBV14	NA	TRBJ2-6	NA	TGTGCCAGCAGCCTTGGACACGCAAGCTCTGGGGCCAACGTCCTGACTTTC	CASSLGHASSGANVLTF
TRBV5-6	NA	TRBJ2-1	NA	TGTGCCAGCAGCACTGACTCACTCTCCTACAATGAGCAGTTCTTC	CASSTDSLSYNEQFF
TRBV18	NA	TRBJ1-3	NA	TGTGCCAGCTCACCGGAACAGTCTCTTGGTGGAAACACCATATATTTT	CASSPEQSLGGNTIYF
TRBV19	NA	TRBJ1-2	NA	TGTGCCAGTAATCGGGAGGTGGGGGCCTATGGCTACACCTTC	CASNREVGAYGYTF
TRBV3-1/TRBV3-2	NA	TRBJ1-1	NA	TGTGCCAGCAGCCTTTTCATGACAGCACGAATGAACACTGAAGCTTTCTTT	CASSLFMTARMNTEAFF
TRBV18	TRBD1	TRBJ1-4	once	TGTGCCACCAAGACAGGGAATAATGAAAAACTGTTTTTT	CATKTGNNEKLFF
TRBV18	NA	TRBJ2-2	NA	TGTGCCAGCTCATCACACTTATACAGGGTTGGCACCGGGGAGCTGTTTTTT	CASSSHLYRVGTGELFF
TRBV23-1	NA	TRBJ2-5	NA	TGCGCCAGCAGTTCCGTTCTTGTTAGGGACTCTCCCGAGGAAGAGACCCAGTACTTC	CASSSVLVRDSPEEETQYF
TRBV5-4	TRBD2	TRBJ2-5	NA	TGTGCCAGCAGCCCCAAAGGACAGCTGGGACTAGCGGAGACCCAGTACTTC	CASSPKGQLGLAETQYF
TRBV3-1/TRBV3-2	NA	TRBJ1-4	NA	TGTGCCAGCAGCAAATTACAGGGTCGTGAAAAACTGTTTTTT	CASSKLQGREKLFF
TRBV6-4	TRBD2	TRBJ2-7	NA	TGTGCCAGCAGTGACCTTTTAGCGGGGGAGGATTTAACCTACGAGCAGTACTTC	CASSDLLAGEDLTYEQYF